The 28 T cell receptor beta chains below all came from one sample that was sequenced in a study of blood T cell repertoires in COVID-19. Sequencing used immunoSEQ multiplex PCR; TCRdb keeps in-frame clones, though not all of them. Of under 150,000 clones in the sample, roughly 84% were seen once. The sample taken for sequencing was peripheral blood. The receptor set was obtained from a woman between 65 and 79 years old who had recovered from COVID-19.

J is TRBJ2-7 and V is TRBV30; no definite D call. Trimming removed 1 base from V and 6 bases from J, with 7 bases in between. The CDR3 runs 11 residues. CDR1 and CDR2 (germline): GTSNPN, SVGIG (reference sequence). CDR3 residues: CAWSEAVEQYF. CDR3 in DNA: TGTGCCTGGAGTGAGGCGGTCGAGCAGTACTTC.

The chain carries TRBV30 and TRBJ1-6; no reliable D call. Between the trimmed V and J ends, which lost 3 bases and 7 bases, there was a span of 13 bases. The CDR3 is 14 residues long. The V gene's germline CDR1 is GTSNPN and CDR2 SVGIG (reference sequence). CDR3 protein: CAWSPRGGNSPLHF. The CDR3 nucleotides read TGTGCCTGGAGCCCCCGAGGTGGAAATTCACCCCTCCACTTT.

This sequence joins TRBV2 and TRBJ2-7; D possibly corresponds to TRBD1 (6 bases). The germline V gene has CDR1 SNHLY and CDR2 FYNNEI. V was clipped by 7 bases and J by 3 bases, with 13 bases between them. The CDR3 consists of 13 residues. CDR3 protein: CASTRQAGYEQYF. CDR3 nucleotides: TGTGCCAGCACTAGACAGGCCGGCTACGAGCAGTACTTC.

V gene TRBV7-2 combines with J gene TRBJ2-2; 11 nucleotides agree with TRBD2. Looked up from germline, CDR1 is SGHTA and CDR2 is FQGNSA. V lost 2 bases, J lost 6 bases, and 5 bases stayed unmatched. The CDR3 has 16 amino acids. The CDR3 sequence: CASSLYSGRAAGELFF. In DNA, the CDR3 is TGTGCCAGCAGCTTATATAGCGGGAGGGCCGCCGGGGAGCTGTTTTTT.

V and J are TRBV28 and TRBJ2-5; 8 nucleotides line up with TRBD1. Per the germline V gene, CDR1 is MDHEN and CDR2 is SYDVKM. Trimming removed 5 bases from V and 1 base from J; junction bases left unmatched: 6. CDR3 size: 15 residues. DNA for the CDR3: TGTGCCAGCAGTCCCCTGGGACAGGTCCAAGAGACCCAGTACTTC. Its protein is CASSPLGQVQETQYF. Full variable domain (missing parts from reference TRBV28 and TRBJ2-5): DVKVTQSSRYLVKRTGEKVFLECVQDMDHENMFWYRQDPGLGLRLIYFSYDVKMKEKGDIPEGYSVSREKKERFSLILESASTNQTSMYLCASSPLGQVQETQYFGPGTRLLVL.

The CDR3 bases are TGTGCCAGCAACCTAGCGGGGAACACCGGGGAGCTGTTTTTT. Translating it yields CASNLAGNTGELFF. The chain carries TRBV28 and TRBJ2-2; 8 bases agree with TRBD2. The CDR3 has 14 amino acids. The V segment lost 7 bases and the J segment 1 base; nucleotides outside the gene matches: 2. The germline V gene encodes CDR1 MDHEN and CDR2 SYDVKM.

The rearrangement joins TRBV7-8 to TRBJ1-6, with TRBD1 identical over 8 bases. CDR3 length equals 14 residues. CDR1 is SGHVS, CDR2 FQNEAQ, per germline. J gave up 9 bases and V 4 bases, and 5 bases lay outside the gene matches. This CDR3 reads CASSSYRGSSPLHF. The CDR3 DNA sequence: TGTGCCAGCAGCTCCTACAGGGGGAGTTCACCCCTCCACTTT.

This sequence joins TRBV4-3 and TRBJ2-1; 7 positions match TRBD1. This CDR3 spans 16 amino acids. CDR1 and CDR2 from the germline V gene are LGHNA and YSLEER. V dropped 1 base and J dropped 3; count of bases not matched to a gene: 6. This CDR3 reads CASSQGPQGNYNEQFF. Written as DNA, the CDR3 is TGCGCCAGCAGCCAAGGTCCACAGGGGAACTACAATGAGCAGTTCTTC.

The chain combines TRBV5-1 with TRBJ2-2; no reliable D call. Germline assignment: CDR1 SGHRS and CDR2 YFSETQ. This CDR3 has 15 amino acids. V was cut by 0 bases and J by 0 bases, with 6 bases left in between. CDR3 region: CASSLVRTNTGELFF. CDR3 in DNA: TGCGCCAGCAGCTTGGTCAGGACGAACACCGGGGAGCTGTTTTTT.

This sequence joins TRBV4-1 and TRBJ1-1, with no clear D. Germline assignment: CDR1 MGHRA and CDR2 YSYEKL. The CDR3 totals 16 residues. Trimming left V 0 bases short and J 2 bases short, with 13 bases between. CDR3 sequence: CASSQDTIWLNTEAFF. In DNA, the CDR3 is TGCGCCAGCAGCCAAGATACCATATGGCTCAACACTGAAGCTTTCTTT.

The J gene is TRBJ2-5, the V gene TRBV18; 7 positions match TRBD1. The CDR3 covers 15 residues. The trim removed 3 bases at V and 5 bases at J, leaving 9 bases unmatched. Germline loops: CDR1 KGHSH, CDR2 LQKENI. The CDR3 spells CASSPEGALWETQYF. The CDR3 bases are TGTGCCAGCTCACCTGAGGGGGCTTTGTGGGAGACCCAGTACTTC.

V is TRBV19 and J is TRBJ2-2, with 11 bases lining up with TRBD1. CDR1 and CDR2 from the germline V gene are LNHDA and SQIVND (reference sequence). This CDR3 has 16 amino acids. The V and J ends lost 6 bases and 5 bases, in that order; junction bases with no gene match: 8. Written as DNA, the CDR3 is TGTGCCAGTAGGGACAGGGGGCGATCCCTTACCGGGGAGCTGTTTTTT. As protein: CASRDRGRSLTGELFF.

V usage is TRBV27 and J usage is TRBJ2-7, with D perhaps TRBD2 (5 bases). Trimming took 3 bases from V and 6 from J, leaving 15 bases between them. The germline V gene has CDR1 MNHEY and CDR2 SMNVEV (reference sequence). This CDR3 has 14 amino acids. For the CDR3, the DNA is TGTGCCAGCAGTTTGGGCGGGTCGCCTGGCGAGCAGTACTTC. Translating it yields CASSLGGSPGEQYF.

The J gene is TRBJ2-2, the V gene TRBV10-3, with D perhaps matching TRBD2 (6 bases). The CDR3 runs 18 residues. V gave up 6 bases and J gave up 0 bases, with 20 bases separating them. From germline, CDR1 is ENHRY and CDR2 SYGVKD. CDR3 in DNA: TGTGCCATCAGCGCCCCTCCAAGACTAGTCCCGAACACCGGGGAGCTGTTTTTT. Protein sequence: CAISAPPRLVPNTGELFF.

The chain uses TRBV27 and TRBJ2-7; 8 positions match TRBD1. The CDR3 has 14 residues. With 4 bases clipped from V and 6 bases from J, the junction kept 8 bases outside the gene matches. The germline V gene has CDR1 MNHEY and CDR2 SMNVEV (reference sequence). This CDR3 reads CASSWGGQGGEQYF. CDR3 sequence (DNA): TGTGCCAGCAGTTGGGGCGGACAGGGCGGCGAGCAGTACTTC.

The chain uses TRBV5-1 and TRBJ1-2; the match to TRBD1 covers 9 bases. CDR3 size: 16 residues. The ends lost 4 bases at V and 8 bases at J; junction bases unmatched: 15. Germline V lookup: CDR1 SGHRS, CDR2 YFSETQ. CDR3 in DNA: TGCGCCAGCAGCCCTCAAACCGGGACAGGGATGCGGGGCTACACCTTC. Residues: CASSPQTGTGMRGYTF.

The gene calls are TRBV6-5 and TRBJ2-7, with D tentatively TRBD2 (6 bases). With 8 bases removed from V and 5 bases from J, the gap between germline ends came to 16 bases. This CDR3 contains 13 residues. The germline V gene has CDR1 MNHEY and CDR2 SVGAGI. For the CDR3, the DNA is TGTGCCAGCCAGACTAGAGAGATGGACGAGCAGTACTTC. This translates into CASQTREMDEQYF.

This chain connects TRBV19 to TRBJ1-1; a possible D gene is TRBD1 (6 bases). The CDR3 consists of 13 residues. V lost 4 bases, J lost 5 bases, and 11 bases lay in between. From germline, CDR1 is LNHDA and CDR2 SQIVND (reference sequence). The DNA for the CDR3 is TGTGCCAGTAGTACCCAGGGGTGGACTGAAGCTTTCTTT. Protein product: CASSTQGWTEAFF.

The chain couples TRBV5-1 to TRBJ2-7, with D perhaps TRBD2 (6 bases). This CDR3 comprises 14 residues. V was trimmed by 3 bases and J by 2 bases, leaving 12 bases between them. Germline lookup yields CDR1 SGHRS and CDR2 YFSETQ. The CDR3 loop reads CASSSAGSTYEQYF. CDR3 coding DNA: TGCGCCAGCAGCTCGGCGGGGTCCACCTACGAGCAGTACTTC.

The gene calls are TRBV6-6 and TRBJ1-3; D might be TRBD1 (5 bases). The CDR3 spans 13 residues. V was clipped by 10 bases and J by 4 bases, with 14 bases between them. Germline-derived CDR1 and CDR2 are MNHNY and SVGAGI (reference sequence). CDR3 DNA sequence: TGTGCCACAAGACAGAACTGGGGAAACACCATATATTTT. It codes for CATRQNWGNTIYF.

The CDR3 sequence is CASSLTGGVDSPLHF. The CDR3 nucleotides are TGTGCCAGCAGCTTAACAGGGGGCGTAGATTCACCCCTCCACTTT. This chain links TRBV7-2 with TRBJ1-6, with 9 bases aligning to TRBD1. V shed 2 bases and J 8 bases; nucleotides not matched to a gene: 4. This CDR3 contains 15 residues. Germline assignment: CDR1 SGHTA and CDR2 FQGNSA. Together with reference TRBV7-2 and TRBJ1-6, the CDR3 gives the full variable domain: GAGVSQSPSNKVTEKGKDVELRCDPISGHTALYWYRQSLGQGLEFLIYFQGNSAPDKSGLPSDRFSAERTGGSVSTLTIQRTQQEDSAVYLCASSLTGGVDSPLHFGNGTRLTVT.

This chain links TRBV6-2 or TRBV6-3 with TRBJ2-1, with 7 bases fitting TRBD2. The CDR3 sequence is 13 residues long. Germline values: CDR1 MNHEY, CDR2 SVGEGT. Unmatched junction bases numbered 4, after V lost 4 bases and J lost 7 bases. Here the CDR3 DNA reads TGTGCCAGCAGTTGGGGGGGAAATAATGAGCAGTTCTTC. Encoded protein: CASSWGGNNEQFF.

This rearrangement joins TRBV6-5 to TRBJ2-1; 10 nucleotides agree with TRBD2. Per the germline V gene, CDR1 is MNHEY and CDR2 is SVGAGI. V was pared by 8 bases and J by 10 bases, with 11 bases of the junction left unmatched. The CDR3 sequence is 14 residues long. CDR3 nucleotide sequence: TGTGCCAGCGTAACTAGCGGGACTACCGGGGAGCAGTTCTTC. Encoded protein: CASVTSGTTGEQFF.

CDR3 DNA: TGCGCCAGCAGCGCCAGGGGCTCCAACACTGAAGCTTTCTTT. Translation gives CASSARGSNTEAFF. This chain connects TRBV5-1 to TRBJ1-1; D might be TRBD1 (6 bases). The CDR3 runs 14 residues. The ends were cut back, 4 bases at V and 2 bases at J, with 12 bases in the middle. Germline V gene lookup returns CDR1 SGHRS and CDR2 YFSETQ.

This chain uses TRBV2 with TRBJ2-7; D perhaps matches TRBD1 (6 bases). The CDR3 runs 13 residues. V was pared by 2 bases and J by 3 bases, with 8 bases between. Germline V gene data show CDR1 as SNHLY and CDR2 as FYNNEI. The CDR3 DNA sequence: TGTGCCAGCAGTGAAAACAGGGTCTACGAGCAGTACTTC. This gives the protein CASSENRVYEQYF. Variable domain in full (rest from reference TRBV2 and TRBJ2-7): EPEVTQTPSHQVTQMGQEVILRCVPISNHLYFYWYRQILGQKVEFLVSFYNNEISEKSEIFDDQFSVERPDGSNFTLKIRSTKLEDSAMYFCASSENRVYEQYFGPGTRLTVT.

The chain recombines TRBV5-1 with TRBJ2-6; TRBD1 is a possible D gene (6 bases). The germline gives CDR1 SGHRS, CDR2 YFSETQ. V was clipped by 1 base and J by 0 bases, with 20 bases between them. This CDR3 is 20 amino acids long. CDR3 protein: CASSLKPSAQGSSGANVLTF. The CDR3 coding sequence is TGCGCCAGCAGCTTGAAACCTTCGGCGCAGGGGAGCTCTGGGGCCAACGTCCTGACTTTC.

This chain connects TRBV15 to TRBJ2-7; 10 nucleotides align to TRBD1. CDR1 and CDR2 from the germline V gene are LNHNV and YYDKDF (reference sequence). The J segment lost 4 bases and the V segment lost 5 bases, leaving 5 bases of the junction unmatched. The CDR3 runs 14 residues. This CDR3 is CATSVRQGAYEQYF. DNA of the CDR3: TGTGCCACCAGCGTAAGACAGGGGGCTTACGAGCAGTACTTC. Full variable domain (rest looked up from reference TRBV15 and TRBJ2-7): DAMVIQNPRYQVTQFGKPVTLSCSQTLNHNVMYWYQQKSSQAPKLLFHYYDKDFNNEADTPDNFQSRRPNTSFCFLDIRSPGLGDTAMYLCATSVRQGAYEQYFGPGTRLTVT.

The rearrangement links TRBV5-1 to TRBJ2-1; a possible D gene is TRBD1 (7 bases). Germline lookup yields CDR1 SGHRS and CDR2 YFSETQ. CDR3 size: 13 residues. Trimming removed 3 bases at V and 7 bases at J, with 11 bases between. The CDR3 nucleotides are TGCGCCAGCAGCTGGACAGGAGGGAATGAGCAGTTCTTC. Its protein is CASSWTGGNEQFF.